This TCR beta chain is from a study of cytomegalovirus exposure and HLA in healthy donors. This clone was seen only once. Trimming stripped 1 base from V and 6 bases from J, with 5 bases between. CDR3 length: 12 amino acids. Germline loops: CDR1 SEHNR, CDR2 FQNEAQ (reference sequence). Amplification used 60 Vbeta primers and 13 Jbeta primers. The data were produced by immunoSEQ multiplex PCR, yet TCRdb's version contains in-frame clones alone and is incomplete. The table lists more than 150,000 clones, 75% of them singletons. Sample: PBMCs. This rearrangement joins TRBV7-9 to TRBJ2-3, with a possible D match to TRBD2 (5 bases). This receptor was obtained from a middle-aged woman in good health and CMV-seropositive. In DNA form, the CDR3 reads TGTGCCAGCAGCTTAGTAGCGGATACGCAGTATTTT. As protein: CASSLVADTQYF.